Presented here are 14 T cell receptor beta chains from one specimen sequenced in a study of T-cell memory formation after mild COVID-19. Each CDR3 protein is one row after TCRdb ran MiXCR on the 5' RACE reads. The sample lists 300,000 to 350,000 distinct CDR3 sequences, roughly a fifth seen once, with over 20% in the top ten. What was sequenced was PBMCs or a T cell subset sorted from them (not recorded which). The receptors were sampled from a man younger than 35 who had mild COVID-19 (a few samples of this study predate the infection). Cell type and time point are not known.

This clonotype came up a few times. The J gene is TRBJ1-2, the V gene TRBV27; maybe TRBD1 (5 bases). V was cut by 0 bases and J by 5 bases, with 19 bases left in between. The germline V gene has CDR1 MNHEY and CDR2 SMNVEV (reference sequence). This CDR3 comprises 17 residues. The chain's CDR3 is CASSLSSTSGLVYGYTF. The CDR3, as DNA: TGTGCCAGCAGTTTATCGAGCACCTCGGGGCTTGTTTATGGCTACACCTTC.

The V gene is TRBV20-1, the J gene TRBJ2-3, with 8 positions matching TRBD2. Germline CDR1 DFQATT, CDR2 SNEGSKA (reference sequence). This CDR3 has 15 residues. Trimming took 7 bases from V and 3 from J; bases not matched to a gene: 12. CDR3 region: CSVGVLGLETDTQYF. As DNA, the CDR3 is TGCAGTGTCGGGGTTTTGGGACTAGAGACAGATACGCAGTATTTT.

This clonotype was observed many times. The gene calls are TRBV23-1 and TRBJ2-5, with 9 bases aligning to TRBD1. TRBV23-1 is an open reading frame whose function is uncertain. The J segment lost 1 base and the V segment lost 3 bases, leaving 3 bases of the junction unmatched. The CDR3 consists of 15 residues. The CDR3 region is CASSHPGQGQETQYF. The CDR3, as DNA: TGCGCCAGCAGTCACCCGGGACAGGGCCAAGAGACCCAGTACTTC.

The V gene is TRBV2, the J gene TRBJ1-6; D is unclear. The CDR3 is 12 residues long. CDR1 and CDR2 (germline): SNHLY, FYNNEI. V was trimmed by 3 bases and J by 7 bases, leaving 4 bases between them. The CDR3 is CASSDLNSPLHF. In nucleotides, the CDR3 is TGTGCCAGCAGTGATCTGAATTCACCCCTCCACTTT.

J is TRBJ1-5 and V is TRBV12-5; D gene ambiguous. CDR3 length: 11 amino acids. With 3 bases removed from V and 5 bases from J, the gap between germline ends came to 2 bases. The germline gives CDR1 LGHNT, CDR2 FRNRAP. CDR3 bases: TGTGCTAGTGGTTTTCATCAGCCCCAGCATTTT. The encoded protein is CASGFHQPQHF.

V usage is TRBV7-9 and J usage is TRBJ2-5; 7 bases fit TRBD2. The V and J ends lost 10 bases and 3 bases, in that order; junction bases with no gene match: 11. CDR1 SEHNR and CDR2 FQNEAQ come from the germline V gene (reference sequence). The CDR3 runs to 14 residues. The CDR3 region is CATQLTGTKETQYF. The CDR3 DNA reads TGTGCCACCCAACTGACCGGGACTAAAGAGACCCAGTACTTC.

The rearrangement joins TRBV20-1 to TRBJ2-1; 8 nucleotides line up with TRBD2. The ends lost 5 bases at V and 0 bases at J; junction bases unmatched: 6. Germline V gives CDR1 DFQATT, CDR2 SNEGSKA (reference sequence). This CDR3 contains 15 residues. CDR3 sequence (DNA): TGCAGTGCTTACCCCGGGACTAGCTCCTACAATGAGCAGTTCTTC. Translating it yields CSAYPGTSSYNEQFF.

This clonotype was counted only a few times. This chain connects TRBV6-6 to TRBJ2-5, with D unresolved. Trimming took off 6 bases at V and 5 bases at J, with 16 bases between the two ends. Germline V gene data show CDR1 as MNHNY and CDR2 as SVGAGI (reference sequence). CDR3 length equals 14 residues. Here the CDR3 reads CASSPLGFQETQYF. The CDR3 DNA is TGTGCCAGCAGCCCCCTCGGCTTCCAGGAGACCCAGTACTTC.

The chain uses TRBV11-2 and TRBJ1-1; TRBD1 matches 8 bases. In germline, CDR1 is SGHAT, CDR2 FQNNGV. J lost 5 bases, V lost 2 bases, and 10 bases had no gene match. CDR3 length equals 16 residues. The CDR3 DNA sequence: TGTGCCAGCAGCTTATACGGCAGGGGGCGAAATACTGAAGCTTTCTTT. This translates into CASSLYGRGRNTEAFF. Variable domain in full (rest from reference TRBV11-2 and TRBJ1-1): EAGVAQSPRYKIIEKRQSVAFWCNPISGHATLYWYQQILGQGPKLLIQFQNNGVVDDSQLPKDRFSAERLKGVDSTLKIQPAKLEDSAVYLCASSLYGRGRNTEAFFGQGTRLTVV.

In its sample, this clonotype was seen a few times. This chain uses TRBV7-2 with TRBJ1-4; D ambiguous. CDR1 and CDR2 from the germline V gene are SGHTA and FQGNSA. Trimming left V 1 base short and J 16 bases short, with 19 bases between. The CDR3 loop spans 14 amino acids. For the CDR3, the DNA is TGTGCCAGCAGCTTAGGGCAGGCGTCAGAGAGTCGGTTTTTT. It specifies CASSLGQASESRFF.

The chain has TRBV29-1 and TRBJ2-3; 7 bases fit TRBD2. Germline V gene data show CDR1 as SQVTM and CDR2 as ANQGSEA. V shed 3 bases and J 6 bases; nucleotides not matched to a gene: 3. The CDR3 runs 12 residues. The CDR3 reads CSVDYGGDTQYF. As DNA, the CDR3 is TGCAGCGTTGATTACGGGGGGGATACGCAGTATTTT.

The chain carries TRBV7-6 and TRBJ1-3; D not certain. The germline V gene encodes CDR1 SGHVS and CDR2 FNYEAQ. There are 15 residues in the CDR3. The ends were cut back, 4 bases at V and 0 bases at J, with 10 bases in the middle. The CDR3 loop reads CASSSSLLSGNTIYF. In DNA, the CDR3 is TGTGCCAGCAGCTCCAGTTTACTCTCTGGAAACACCATATATTTT.

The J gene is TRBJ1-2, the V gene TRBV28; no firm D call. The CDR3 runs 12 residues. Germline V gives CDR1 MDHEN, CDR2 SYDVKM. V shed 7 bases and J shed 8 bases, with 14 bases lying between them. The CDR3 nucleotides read TGTGCCAGCACCGCGGTCGATAGGGGCTACACCTTC. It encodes CASTAVDRGYTF.

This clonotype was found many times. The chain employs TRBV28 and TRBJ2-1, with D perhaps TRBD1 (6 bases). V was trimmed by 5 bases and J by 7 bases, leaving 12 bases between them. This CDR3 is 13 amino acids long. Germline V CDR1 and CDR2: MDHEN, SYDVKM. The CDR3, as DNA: TGTGCCAGCAGTACCGGAACAGGGAATGAGCAGTTCTTC. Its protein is CASSTGTGNEQFF.